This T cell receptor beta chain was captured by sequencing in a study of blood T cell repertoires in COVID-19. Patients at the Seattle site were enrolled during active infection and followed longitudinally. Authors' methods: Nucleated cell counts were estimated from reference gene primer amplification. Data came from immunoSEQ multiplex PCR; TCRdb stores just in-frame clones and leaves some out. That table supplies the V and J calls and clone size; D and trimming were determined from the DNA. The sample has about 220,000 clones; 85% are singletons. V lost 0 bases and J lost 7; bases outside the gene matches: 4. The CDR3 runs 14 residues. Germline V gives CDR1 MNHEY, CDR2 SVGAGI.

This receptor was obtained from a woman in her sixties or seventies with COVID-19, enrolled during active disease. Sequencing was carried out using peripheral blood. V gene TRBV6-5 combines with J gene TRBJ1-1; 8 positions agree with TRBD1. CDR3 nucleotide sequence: TGTGCCAGCAGTTACTCGGGACAGGACTATGAAGCTTTCTTT. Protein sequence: CASSYSGQDYEAFF.